This T cell receptor beta chain was obtained from a study of blood T cell repertoires in COVID-19 (dated by TCRdb to about 2020). Study-wide context: The collaborator samples originated in the United States, Italy and Spain and spanned the acute and convalescent phases of COVID-19. Nearly every sample came with metadata listing a de-identified subject ID, COVID-19 status, age in years and sex. Deeply sampled blood TCRbeta repertoires from subjects exposed to, actively infected with, or recovered from COVID-19 were included in the dataset. The material from the prospective study consisted of cDNA or gDNA derived from T cells, B-cell-depleted T cells, or PBMCs. Where available, HLA class I and class II types were obtained from metadata supplied by the sample provider rather than from assay-based typing. The samples were drawn from the first 160 participants of the ongoing ImmuneRACE study and from over 950 subjects provided by 6 global collaborators. A freely available public database, intended as a resource for researchers studying the immune response to SARS-CoV-2, is where the repertoires were released.

TCRbeta CDR3 regions were amplified from genomic DNA by means of the immunoSEQ Assay, a bias-controlled multiplex PCR. The authors' analysis ran thus. Within the assay, amplification of reference gene primers was used to estimate how many nucleated cells each sample contained. To quantify the absolute abundance of each unique TCRbeta CDR3 rearrangement, sequence reads were collapsed and filtered. For each sample, productive Simpson clonality was calculated as the square root of Simpson's diversity index over productive rearrangements. Imported from immuneACCESS, the table was reduced by TCRdb to in-frame sequences with V and J called. These copies leave out some clones; in studies compared against another copy, an unresolved V gene accounts for under half, and the cause of the remainder is not known. From that table come the V and J calls and clone size; the DNA was used to work out D and trimming. This sample has some 190,000 clones in its table, and approximately 90% of those were observed once. The ten largest make up approximately 1.1% of the sample.

Worth noting for this clone: It has no known antigen specificity. Base quality data are lacking; no much larger clone is found one base away.

The collaborating institutions used their own protocols to collect whole blood in K2EDTA tubes. Collaborator samples were shipped for TCRbeta analysis as frozen whole blood, isolated PBMCs, or DNA extracted from either sample type. From its cysteine to its phenylalanine, the CDR3 spans 16 amino acids. Only the CDR3 part of the read is kept: 48 bases, read in frame from the first base. Per the germline V gene, MGHRA is the CDR1 and YSYEKL is the CDR2. V trim: 4 bases; J trim: 5 bases; unmatched bases: 11. Beyond this particular receptor, the publication reports: The amount of clinical and demographic metadata varied by source and participant and was provided uncurated.

The rearrangement joined TRBV4-1 to TRBJ2-7, with 10 bases in between that match TRBD2. Sequencing used peripheral blood. The sequence derives from a man younger than 45 with acute or convalescent COVID-19. This receptor carries the CDR3 CASSPTGASGSHEQYF. The nucleotide sequence reads as follows: TGCGCCAGCAGCCCGACCGGGGCTAGCGGGAGCCACGAGCAGTACTTC.